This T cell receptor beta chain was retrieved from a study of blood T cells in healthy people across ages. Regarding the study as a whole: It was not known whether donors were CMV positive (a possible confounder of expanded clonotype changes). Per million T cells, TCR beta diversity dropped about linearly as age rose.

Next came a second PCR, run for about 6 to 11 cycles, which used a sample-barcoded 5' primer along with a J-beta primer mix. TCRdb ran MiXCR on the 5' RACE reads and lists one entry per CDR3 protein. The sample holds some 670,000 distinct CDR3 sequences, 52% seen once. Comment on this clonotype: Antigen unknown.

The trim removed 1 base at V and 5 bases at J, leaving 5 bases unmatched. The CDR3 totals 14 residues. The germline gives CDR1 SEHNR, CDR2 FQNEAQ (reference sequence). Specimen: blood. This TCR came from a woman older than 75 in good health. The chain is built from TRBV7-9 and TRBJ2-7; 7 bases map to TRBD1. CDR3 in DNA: TGTGCCAGCAGCTTAGAGACAGGGTCCCACGAGCAGTACTTC. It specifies CASSLETGSHEQYF. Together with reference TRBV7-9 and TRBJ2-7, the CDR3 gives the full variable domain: DTGVSQNPRHKITKRGQNVTFRCDPISEHNRLYWYRQTLGQGPEFLTYFQNEAQLEKSRLLSDRFSAERPKGSFSTLEIQRTEQGDSAMYLCASSLETGSHEQYFGPGTRLTVT.